The TCR beta chain described here comes from a study of cytomegalovirus exposure and HLA in healthy donors. General observations from the study: According to reports, the classifier identified cytomegalovirus status with high specificity and sensitivity.

The PCR was carried out with 60 Vbeta primers and 13 Jbeta primers. Measured with immunoSEQ multiplex PCR; TCRdb has only the in-frame clones, and not every one. The table has about 180,000 clones, 80% seen once. As regards this clone: Its cognate antigen is unknown.

CDR3 length equals 17 residues. V lost 6 bases and J 0 bases, leaving 19 bases between the germline ends. The germline CDR1 and CDR2 sequences are MNHGY and SAAAGT. Sequencing was carried out using PBMCs. J is TRBJ2-3 and V is TRBV6-8; TRBD2 is a possible D gene (6 bases). This TCR was sampled from a woman aged 25 to 39 in good health and CMV-seronegative. Here the CDR3 reads CASSKAPRGESTDTQYF. In nucleotides, the CDR3 is TGTGCCAGCAGCAAGGCTCCCCGCGGGGAGAGCACAGATACGCAGTATTTT.